This is a list of T cell receptor beta chains from one sample in a study of blood T cell repertoires in COVID-19. Here immunoSEQ multiplex PCR was the method, and the copy in TCRdb shows in-frame clones only, minus some. The sample has around 160,000 clones; around 80% are singletons. Sequenced sample: peripheral blood. These TCRs come from an elderly woman with acute or convalescent COVID-19. CDR3s include the opening cysteine and the closing phenylalanine or tryptophan. The D gene is left open where the match is weak. Size is omitted from some rows. Given values are once, few, many or a class for expanded clones.

d_call | j_call | clone_size | v_call | cdr3_aa | cdr3_nt
TRBD2 | TRBJ2-1 | - | TRBV3-1/TRBV3-2 | CASSQEFRGLENNEQFF | TGTGCCAGCAGCCAAGAATTTAGAGGACTAGAGAACAATGAGCAGTTCTTC
- | TRBJ2-7 | - | TRBV6-5 | CASREGRLDEQYF | TGTGCCAGCAGGGAGGGTAGACTGGACGAGCAGTACTTC
- | TRBJ2-3 | - | TRBV4-1 | CASSQTGLSTDTQYF | TGCGCCAGCAGCCAAACAGGGTTGAGCACAGATACGCAGTATTTT
TRBD1 | TRBJ1-3 | - | TRBV5-1 | CASSNGQGHSGNTIYF | TGCGCCAGCAGCAATGGACAGGGGCACTCTGGAAACACCATATATTTT
TRBD1 | TRBJ1-1 | few | TRBV3-1/TRBV3-2 | CASSQQTGGNEAFF | TGTGCCAGCAGCCAACAGACAGGGGGCAATGAAGCTTTCTTT
TRBD2 | TRBJ2-5 | - | TRBV10-3 | CAISELGLAEETQYF | TGTGCCATCAGTGAACTGGGGCTAGCGGAGGAGACCCAGTACTTC
TRBD1 | TRBJ1-3 | - | TRBV29-1 | CSVLGTTGTGNTIYF | TGCAGCGTCCTAGGAACGACAGGGACTGGAAACACCATATATTTT
TRBD1 | TRBJ1-2 | - | TRBV5-6 | CASSADRGANYGYTF | TGTGCCAGCAGCGCAGACAGGGGAGCGAACTATGGCTACACCTTC
- | TRBJ1-2 | - | TRBV5-6 | CASSLHQNYGYTF | TGTGCCAGCAGCTTGCACCAGAACTATGGCTACACCTTC
- | TRBJ2-2 | - | TRBV3-1/TRBV3-2 | CASSTTWNTGELFF | TGTGCCAGCAGCACGACTTGGAACACCGGGGAGCTGTTTTTT
- | TRBJ1-1 | - | TRBV7-2 | CASRPGMANTEAFF | TGTGCCAGCAGGCCGGGGATGGCGAACACTGAAGCTTTCTTT
- | TRBJ2-1 | - | TRBV3-1/TRBV3-2 | CASSQDVVGGDEQFF | TGTGCCAGCAGCCAAGATGTGGTAGGGGGGGATGAGCAGTTCTTC
TRBD1 | TRBJ1-2 | - | TRBV4-1 | CASSPTRTGETYGYTF | TGCGCCAGCAGCCCAACCAGGACAGGGGAGACCTATGGCTACACCTTC
TRBD1 | TRBJ1-5 | - | TRBV19 | CASSGTASNQPQHF | TGTGCCAGTAGCGGGACAGCTAGCAATCAGCCCCAGCATTTT
- | TRBJ2-1 | - | TRBV28 | CASSLYPGLSSYNEQFF | TGTGCCAGCAGTTTATATCCCGGACTAAGCTCCTACAATGAGCAGTTCTTC
- | TRBJ1-1 | - | TRBV18 | CASSPPAGRGEAFF | TGTGCCAGCTCACCACCGGCGGGGAGGGGTGAAGCTTTCTTT
- | TRBJ2-3 | many | TRBV10-3 | CAISESTGEAQYF | TGTGCCATCAGTGAGTCGACGGGGGAGGCGCAGTATTTT
TRBD1 | TRBJ1-1 | - | TRBV7-9 | CASSLQGVATEAFF | TGTGCCAGCAGCTTACAGGGGGTTGCGACTGAAGCTTTCTTT
TRBD1 | TRBJ1-5 | - | TRBV27 | CASSLRGTGTGFPEAYQPQHF | TGTGCCAGCAGTCTACGGGGGACCGGGACAGGTTTCCCCGAGGCGTATCAGCCCCAGCATTTT
- | TRBJ2-4 | - | TRBV18 | CASSPNSLAKNIQYF | TGTGCCAGCTCACCAAACAGTTTAGCCAAAAACATTCAGTACTTC
- | TRBJ2-6 | - | TRBV7-3 | CASSPHSGANVLTF | TGTGCCAGCAGCCCCCATTCTGGGGCCAACGTCCTGACTTTC
- | TRBJ2-7 | few | TRBV6-5 | CASSYSSWAPYEQYF | TGTGCCAGCAGTTACTCGTCGTGGGCCCCCTACGAGCAGTACTTC
TRBD1 | TRBJ1-6 | - | TRBV5-1 | CASSWDSKGDSPLHF | TGCGCCAGCAGCTGGGACAGTAAAGGGGATTCACCCCTCCACTTT
TRBD1 | TRBJ2-3 | - | TRBV18 | CASSPQGARSADTQYF | TGTGCCAGCTCACCCCAGGGGGCGCGTAGTGCAGATACGCAGTATTTT
- | TRBJ1-2 | - | TRBV6-6 | CASRDLGSPNYGYTF | TGTGCCAGCAGAGATCTAGGCAGCCCTAACTATGGCTACACCTTC
- | TRBJ2-2 | - | TRBV24-1 | CATSDSYAAGTGELFF | TGTGCCACCAGTGATTCATACGCCGCGGGGACCGGGGAGCTGTTTTTT
- | TRBJ1-3 | once | TRBV10-3 | CAISDSSGNTIYF | TGTGCCATTTCGGACAGCTCTGGAAACACCATATATTTT
- | TRBJ1-1 | - | TRBV19 | CASSLVEAEAFF | TGTGCCAGTAGTCTAGTCGAGGCTGAAGCTTTCTTT
TRBD1 | TRBJ2-3 | - | TRBV11-3 | CASSSQQGYTDTQYF | TGTGCCAGCAGCTCCCAACAGGGGTACACAGATACGCAGTATTTT
- | TRBJ2-1 | - | TRBV5-8 | CASSLNSYNEQFF | TGTGCCAGCAGCTTAAACAGTTACAATGAGCAGTTCTTC
TRBD1 | TRBJ1-1 | - | TRBV2 | CASSVFQGAAEAFF | TGTGCCAGCAGTGTATTTCAGGGGGCCGCTGAAGCTTTCTTT
- | TRBJ2-3 | - | TRBV19 | CASRGRGTDTQYF | TGTGCCAGTAGAGGGAGAGGCACAGATACGCAGTATTTT
TRBD2 | TRBJ2-7 | - | TRBV7-2 | CASSKPGGVWEQYF | TGTGCCAGCAGCAAACCGGGGGGGGTCTGGGAGCAGTACTTC
- | TRBJ2-5 | - | TRBV19 | CASSISPNAETQYF | TGTGCCAGTAGTATCTCCCCCAACGCGGAGACCCAGTACTTC
- | TRBJ1-2 | - | TRBV6-5 | CASRLDNRVSGYTF | TGTGCCAGCAGATTAGATAACAGGGTCTCTGGCTACACCTTC
TRBD1 | TRBJ2-7 | - | TRBV11-2 | CASSLGGQGLYEQYF | TGTGCCAGCAGCTTAGGAGGACAGGGACTCTACGAGCAGTACTTC
- | TRBJ1-1 | - | TRBV7-2 | CASSLVGWQGPTEAFF | TGTGCCAGCAGCTTAGTAGGTTGGCAGGGGCCCACTGAAGCTTTCTTT
TRBD1 | TRBJ1-5 | - | TRBV10-2 | CASSLGQAQPQHF | TGCGCCAGCAGTCTGGGACAGGCCCAGCCCCAGCATTTT
TRBD2 | TRBJ2-7 | once | TRBV2 | CASTAGSGEQYF | TGTGCCAGCACAGCGGGGTCGGGCGAGCAGTACTTC
TRBD1 | TRBJ1-5 | - | TRBV27 | CASRRTGGSNQPQHF | TGTGCCAGCAGGCGGACAGGGGGGAGCAATCAGCCCCAGCATTTT